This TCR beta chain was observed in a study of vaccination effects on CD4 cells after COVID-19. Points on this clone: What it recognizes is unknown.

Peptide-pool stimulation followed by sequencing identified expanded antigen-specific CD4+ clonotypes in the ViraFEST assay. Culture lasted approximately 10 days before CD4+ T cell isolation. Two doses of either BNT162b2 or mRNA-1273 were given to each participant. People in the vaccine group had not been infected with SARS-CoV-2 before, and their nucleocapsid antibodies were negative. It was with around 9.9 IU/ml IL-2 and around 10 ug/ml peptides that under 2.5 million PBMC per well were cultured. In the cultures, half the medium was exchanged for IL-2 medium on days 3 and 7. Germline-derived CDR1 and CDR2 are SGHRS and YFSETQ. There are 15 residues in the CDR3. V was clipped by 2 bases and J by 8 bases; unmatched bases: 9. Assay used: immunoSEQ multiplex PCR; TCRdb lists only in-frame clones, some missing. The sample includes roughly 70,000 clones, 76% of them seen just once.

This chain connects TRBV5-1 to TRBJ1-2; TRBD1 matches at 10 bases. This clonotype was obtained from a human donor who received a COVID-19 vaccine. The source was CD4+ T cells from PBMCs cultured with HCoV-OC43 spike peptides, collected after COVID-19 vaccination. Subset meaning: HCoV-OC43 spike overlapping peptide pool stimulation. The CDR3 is CASSFSGTGVGGYTF. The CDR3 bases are TGCGCCAGCAGCTTCTCCGGGACAGGGGTAGGAGGCTACACCTTC.